This T cell receptor (beta chain) was sequenced in a study of tumor-infiltrating lymphocytes in oesophageal squamous cell carcinoma. The CDR3 consists of 16 residues. From germline, CDR1 is SGHVS and CDR2 FNYEAQ. J was trimmed by 5 bases and V by 5 bases; bases with no gene match: 5. There are a few counts of this clonotype. TCRdb reprocessed the reads with MiXCR, giving one entry per CDR3 protein. Of approximately 11,000 distinct CDR3 sequences listed, more than 55% are singletons. The sample consisted of blood. The receptor comes from a female donor with esophageal squamous cell carcinoma. The chain is built from TRBV7-6 and TRBJ2-3, with 15 bases matching TRBD2. Here the CDR3 DNA reads TGTGCCAGCAGCGATGGACTAGCGGGAGGGCAAGATACGCAGTATTTT. This sequence encodes CASSDGLAGGQDTQYF.